Each of the 10 T cell receptor beta chains below was sequenced from the same sample in a study of blood T cell repertoires in COVID-19. Here immunoSEQ multiplex PCR was the method, and the copy in TCRdb shows in-frame clones only, minus some. The sample holds around 100,000 clones, 90% seen once. Input material: peripheral blood. The receptors stem from a woman aged 45-60 years with acute or convalescent COVID-19.

The V call is TRBV11-2, the J call TRBJ2-1; D may be TRBD2 (5 bases). Germline assignment: CDR1 SGHAT and CDR2 FQNNGV. The CDR3 spans 15 residues. Trimming took off 8 bases at V and 1 base at J, with 15 bases between the two ends. The CDR3 DNA reads as TGTGCCAGCCTGCCTAGCCTAGCATCCTACAATGAGCAGTTCTTC. This encodes CASLPSLASYNEQFF.

This chain uses TRBV24-1 with TRBJ2-2; weak D call: TRBD1 (5 bases). This CDR3 is built from 13 residues. Germline V CDR1 and CDR2: KGHDR, SFDVKD. Trimming removed 7 bases at V and 4 bases at J, with 9 bases between. The CDR3, as DNA: TGTGCCACCAGGGGCCAGGGCACCGGGGAGCTGTTTTTT. Protein product: CATRGQGTGELFF.

J is TRBJ1-5 and V is TRBV28, with D maybe TRBD1 (5 bases). The ends were cut back, 6 bases at V and 6 bases at J, with 21 bases in the middle. The CDR3 extends over 16 amino acids. From germline, CDR1 is MDHEN and CDR2 SYDVKM. DNA of the CDR3: TGTGCCAGCAGCTGGTCCGGGGGGGGAGGGATTCAGCCCCAGCATTTT. Translated: CASSWSGGGGIQPQHF.

As for this clone: At one end the junction does not follow the germline gene, possibly because of a read error. The chain links TRBV15 to TRBJ2-7; weak D call: TRBD1 (6 bases). The CDR3 totals 13 residues. Looked up from germline, CDR1 is LNHNV and CDR2 is YYDKDF (reference sequence). CDR3 in DNA: TGTGCCACCGGCAGCAGGGGCTCCTACGAGCAGTACTTC. Protein sequence: CATGSRGSYEQYF.

The chain joins TRBV10-3 to TRBJ2-3; 9 bases fit TRBD2. The germline CDR1 and CDR2 sequences are ENHRY and SYGVKD. This CDR3 comprises 14 residues. The V gene end was trimmed by 4 bases and the J gene end by 4 bases; junction bases not matched to a gene: 3. The CDR3 DNA sequence: TGTGCCATCAGTGCATTAGCGGGAGCAGATACGCAGTATTTT. Amino acids: CAISALAGADTQYF.

The chain uses TRBV27 and TRBJ1-3; 12 nucleotides line up with TRBD1. The CDR3 is made up of 18 amino acids. Germline V gene data show CDR1 as MNHEY and CDR2 as SMNVEV (reference sequence). Trimming removed 3 bases from V and 0 bases from J; junction bases left unmatched: 6. CDR3 sequence reads: CASSLGQGALGSGNTIYF. The CDR3 DNA sequence: TGTGCCAGCAGTTTGGGACAGGGGGCCCTCGGCTCTGGAAACACCATATATTTT.

This chain joins TRBV2 and TRBJ2-7; 8 nucleotides align to TRBD1. The V gene end was trimmed by 6 bases and the J gene end by 4 bases; junction bases not matched to a gene: 5. Germline V gene data show CDR1 as SNHLY and CDR2 as FYNNEI. The CDR3 length is 13 residues. CDR3 sequence: CASSGGTGYEQYF. CDR3 bases: TGTGCCAGCAGCGGAGGGACAGGTTACGAGCAGTACTTC.

The genes are TRBV14 and TRBJ2-7; TRBD1 aligns across 7 bases. The V gene end was trimmed by 5 bases and the J gene end by 7 bases; junction bases not matched to a gene: 14. This CDR3 has 15 amino acids. Germline values: CDR1 SGHDN, CDR2 FVKESK. CDR3 nucleotides: TGTGCCAGCAGCTACGACAGGGCCGATCCGGGGGAGCAGTACTTC. Protein: CASSYDRADPGEQYF.

This clone was detected once. The chain is built from TRBV7-2 and TRBJ1-1; TRBD1 matches at 8 bases. V gave up 9 bases and J gave up 5 bases; unmatched junction bases: 8. This CDR3 region has 13 residues. The germline V gene has CDR1 SGHTA and CDR2 FQGNSA. CDR3 residues: CASFGQGRTEAFF. Written as DNA, the CDR3 is TGTGCCAGTTTTGGACAGGGCCGGACTGAAGCTTTCTTT.

This chain connects TRBV20-1 to TRBJ1-1, with 9 bases identical to TRBD1. The germline V gene encodes CDR1 DFQATT and CDR2 SNEGSKA (reference sequence). After removal of 6 bases from V and 7 bases from J, the junction contained 0 bases not matched to a gene. The length of the CDR3 is 10 residues. CDR3: CSAGQGEAFF. The CDR3 nucleotides are TGCAGTGCGGGACAGGGTGAAGCTTTCTTT.